This entry describes one T cell receptor (beta chain). The source of the sample is a study of beta chain features in type 1 diabetes. Trimming pared 0 bases from V and 0 bases from J, leaving 10 bases between. The germline gives CDR1 SGHDT, CDR2 YYEEEE. The CDR3 runs 15 residues. As every portion of the isolated RNA was reverse transcribed, the sequencing read expressed TCRB transcripts. TCRdb's table, derived via immunoSEQ multiplex PCR, lists solely in-frame clones and lacks some. The sample lists under 250,000 clones, approximately 11% occurring once. What was sequenced was central memory CD4+ T cells from blood. The rearrangement joins TRBV5-6 to TRBJ2-7; D possibly corresponds to TRBD1 (5 bases). The TCR sequence derives from a man aged 18-30 years in good health. As DNA, the CDR3 is TGTGCCAGCAGCTTGGTAGGGGCCTCCTCCTACGAGCAGTACTTC. This codes for CASSLVGASSYEQYF.